This T cell receptor (beta chain) stems from a study of Graves' ophthalmopathy and Graves' hyperthyroidism. As for the study in general: Stable hyperthyroidism was defined by absence of ophthalmopathy within 18 months of follow-up.

General observations from the study: A classifier, a 13-signature model, separated ophthalmopathy from stable hyperthyroidism with approximately 88% sensitivity and 81.08% specificity. Blood was where most expanded thyroid clonotypes above 0.001 frequency also turned up.

Regarding this clonotype: Its antigen is as yet unknown.

For repertoire sequencing, the TCR beta CDR3 regions were amplified from RNA transcripts. An opening RT-PCR round employed HTBI primers and preceded a second-round multiplex PCR. TCRdb called the multiplex PCR reads again in MiXCR, with one record for every CDR3 protein. Among around 1.1 million distinct CDR3 sequences listed, around a third were seen once. This TCR came from an adult man with Graves' hyperthyroidism. Sequencing was carried out using peripheral blood or thyroid tissue (not recorded which).

For the CDR3, the DNA is TGCGAACCCGCCGGGACTACCACCTCCACAAACTACGAGCAGTACTTC. Protein sequence: CEPAGTTTSTNYEQYF. The chain has TRBV5-1 and TRBJ2-7; 7 positions agree with TRBD2. CDR3 length equals 16 residues. The germline CDR1 and CDR2 sequences are SGHRS and YFSETQ.